Below, one T cell receptor (beta chain) is given with its context. The data belong to a study of cytomegalovirus exposure and HLA in healthy donors. Study background: The 95 to 150 validation repertoires were produced on the same platform as the 500 to 800 repertoires of the first cohort. This was reported in a later analysis.

The CDR3 totals 15 residues. J lost 2 bases, V lost 1 base, and 4 bases had no gene match. Germline V gene sequence: CDR1 SGDLS, CDR2 YYNGEE. The donors were members of the roughly 120-subject validation cohort (separate from the roughly 660-subject first cohort). Method: immunoSEQ multiplex PCR; TCRdb's copy keeps in-frame clones and lacks some. The sample shows about 140,000 clones, roughly nine tenths of them seen only once. The sequencing sample was made of PBMCs. This clonotype was sampled from a man aged 18 to 35 in good health and CMV-seronegative. This chain links TRBV9 with TRBJ2-3; 7 positions agree with TRBD2. CDR3 coding DNA: TGTGCCAGCAGCGTATTAAGCGGGGACACAGATACGCAGTATTTT. Translation: CASSVLSGDTDTQYF.